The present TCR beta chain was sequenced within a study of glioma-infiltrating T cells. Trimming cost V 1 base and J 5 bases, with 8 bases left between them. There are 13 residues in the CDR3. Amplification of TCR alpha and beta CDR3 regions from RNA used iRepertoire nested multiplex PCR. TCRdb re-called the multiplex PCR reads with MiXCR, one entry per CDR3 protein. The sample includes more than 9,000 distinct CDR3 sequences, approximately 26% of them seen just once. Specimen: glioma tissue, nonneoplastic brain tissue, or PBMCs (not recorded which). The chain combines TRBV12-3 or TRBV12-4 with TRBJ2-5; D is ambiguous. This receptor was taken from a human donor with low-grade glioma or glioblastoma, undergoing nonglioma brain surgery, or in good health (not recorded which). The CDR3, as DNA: TGTGCCAGCAGTTTAGGACAACGGGAGACCCAGTACTTC. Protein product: CASSLGQRETQYF.